A selection of T cell receptor beta chains follows, all from one sample in a study of blood T cells in healthy people across ages. TCRdb re-called the 5' RACE reads with MiXCR, one entry per CDR3 protein. The table lists more than 650,000 distinct CDR3 sequences, about 20% of them singletons, with 22% in the top ten. Sequenced: blood. The source is a man in his 70s in good health. CDR3s include the opening cysteine and the closing phenylalanine or tryptophan. The D gene is left open where the match is weak. Where a row states a size, it is once, few, many or the class of an expanded clone; other rows omit it.

TRBV14,TRBJ2-5,NA,NA,18,TGTGCCAGCAGCCGAGATAAGGCCATCAGTACTATGCAAGAGACCCAGTACTTC,CASSRDKAISTMQETQYF
TRBV11-2,TRBJ2-2,few,TRBD2,16,TGTGCCAGCAGCATAGGCCTACTAGCGGGGACCGGGGAGCTGTTTTTT,CASSIGLLAGTGELFF
TRBV5-1,TRBJ2-5,few,TRBD2,16,TGCGCCAGCAGGTCTGCTAGCGGGGGACGAGTAGAGACCCAGTACTTC,CASRSASGGRVETQYF
TRBV12-3/TRBV12-4,TRBJ2-2,few,TRBD2,17,TGTGCCAGCAGTGGGGATCTAGCGGGAGTGAACACCGGGGAGCTGTTATTT,CASSGDLAGVNTGELLF
TRBV6-7,TRBJ1-4,NA,NA,15,TGTGCCAGCAGTTACTCGGGCAGATATAATGAAAAACTGTTTTTT,CASSYSGRYNEKLFF
TRBV21-1,TRBJ2-4,few,NA,15,TGTGCCAGGCAAATGACAGGGGAAAGTTTCAACATTCAGTACTTC,CARQMTGESFNIQYF
TRBV14,TRBJ2-3,NA,NA,16,TGTGCCAGCAGCCAAGGAGAACTCATTATCACAGATACGCAGTATTTT,CASSQGELIITDTQYF
TRBV12-3/TRBV12-4,TRBJ2-3,NA,NA,15,TGCGCCAGCAGTTCCGGACTAATGATAACAGATACGCAGTATTTT,CASSSGLMITDTQYF
TRBV3-1,TRBJ1-1,NA,NA,14,TGTGCCAGCAGCCAAGTCGAAGGGGTGGGGAGAGCTTTCTTT,CASSQVEGVGRAFF
TRBV18,TRBJ2-7,few,NA,13,TGTGCCGGCTCCCCCACCGAGGTCCACGAGCAGTACTTC,CAGSPTEVHEQYF
TRBV7-9,TRBJ1-3,NA,NA,14,TGTGCCAGCAGACGGGATCAATCTGGAAACACCATATATTTT,CASRRDQSGNTIYF
TRBV6-1,TRBJ2-3,NA,TRBD2,18,TGTGCCAGCAGTGATAGACTAGCGGGGTACCCAGGTGGAGATACGCAGTATTTT,CASSDRLAGYPGGDTQYF
TRBV6-6,TRBJ2-7,few,TRBD2,11,TGTGCCAGCCTAGCGGGGGACGAGCAGTACTTC,CASLAGDEQYF
TRBV27,TRBJ2-4,few,NA,14,TGTGCCAGCAGGAGTCGGCTAGCCAAAAACATTCAGTACTTC,CASRSRLAKNIQYF
TRBV3-1,TRBJ1-1,few,NA,16,TGTGCCAGCAGCCAAGAATGGAACCGAAGGGGAACTGAAGCTTTCTTT,CASSQEWNRRGTEAFF